This record concerns one TCR beta chain sequence. Its specificity is unknown. This sample was taken from a study of CD8+CD57+ T cells in acquired aplastic anemia. The wider study: Sorted CD4+ and CD8+ cells yielded DNA averaging approximately 3.4 ug. Whole-study findings and limits: A significant difference in CD8+ Simpson's diversity between patients and controls was not found.

TCR beta VDJ and CDR3 profiles were obtained from a genomic DNA template. Each CDR3 protein is one row after TCRdb ran MiXCR on the reads. The data hold about 180,000 distinct CDR3 sequences, with about three fifths observed a single time. Trimming took off 1 base at V and 4 bases at J, with 11 bases between the two ends. The V gene's germline CDR1 is SGHTA and CDR2 FQGNSA. The CDR3 consists of 15 residues. The authors sequenced patients whose flow cytometry had shown CD8+CD57+ cell expansion. Receipt of therapy had not occurred in any patient by the time of blood sampling. The specimen was sorted CD4+, CD8+, or CD8+CD57+ T cells (not recorded which) from PBMCs. The chain uses TRBV7-2 and TRBJ1-3, with D unclear. The TCR was taken from a human donor with aplastic anemia. For the CDR3, the DNA is TGTGCCAGCAGCTTAGAAGTTGGACGAGGAAACACCATATATTTT. Translation gives CASSLEVGRGNTIYF.